Sequencing of this T cell receptor beta chain was carried out in a study of metastatic and nonmetastatic thyroid tumors. Study context: It was across blood and tumor or nodule tissue from malignant and benign thyroid patients that repertoires were compared.

This clone is labeled as medium-sized (0.01 to 0.1%). The antigen remains undetermined. Patients underwent thyroid surgery, and none had received any treatment before it. In the source study's methods: Clinicopathological groups of papillary thyroid cancer showed CDR3 differences that were used to build a distant-metastasis classifier. TCRdb re-called the PCR reads with MiXCR. TCRdb assigned the V and J calls; the authors' analysis was not used. The data show roughly 24,000 clones, around 21% seen once. V shed 0 bases and J 2 bases; nucleotides not matched to a gene: 3. Germline V gives CDR1 GTSNPN, CDR2 SVGIG (reference sequence). CDR3 length: 15 amino acids. Findings and caveats of the study: When malignant thyroid tumors were compared with benign nodules, TCR beta diversity was reportedly significantly higher in the malignant tumors. This held in both blood and tumor samples.

Material for sequencing was blood. This sequence joins TRBV30 and TRBJ1-3; 8 bases are shared with TRBD1. This clonotype originated in a male donor with papillary thyroid cancer or a benign thyroid nodule (not recorded which). Some clones in this sample may be carry-over from other donors' samples. The CDR3 DNA is TGTGCCTGGAGTGTATTGGACAGGGCTGGAAACACCATATATTTT. As protein: CAWSVLDRAGNTIYF.